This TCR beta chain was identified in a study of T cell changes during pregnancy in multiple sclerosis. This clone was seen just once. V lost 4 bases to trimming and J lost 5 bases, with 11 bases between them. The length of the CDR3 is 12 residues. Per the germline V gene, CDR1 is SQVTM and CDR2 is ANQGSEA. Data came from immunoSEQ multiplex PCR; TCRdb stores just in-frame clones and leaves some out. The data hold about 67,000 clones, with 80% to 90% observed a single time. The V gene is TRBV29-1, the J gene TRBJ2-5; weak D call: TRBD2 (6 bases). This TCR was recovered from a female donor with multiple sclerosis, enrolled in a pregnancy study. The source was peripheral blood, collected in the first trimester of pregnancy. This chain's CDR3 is CSVGSGGETQYF. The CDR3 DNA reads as TGCAGCGTTGGTTCCGGAGGGGAGACCCAGTACTTC.